This T cell receptor (beta chain) was identified during a study of blood T cell repertoires in COVID-19. Across the whole study: Donors in the United States, Italy and Spain gave samples during acute or convalescent COVID-19. T cells, B-cell-depleted T cells, or PBMCs supplied cDNA or gDNA.

Original processing notes: Cell counts per sample came from amplifying reference gene primers. The table came from immunoSEQ multiplex PCR; TCRdb's copy has only in-frame clones and leaves some out. V and J calls and clone size are those listed in that table; D and trimming were worked out from the DNA. The data contain about 230,000 clones, over 75% of them singletons. Seattle researchers signed up patients amid active infection and tracked them longitudinally. The sequencing input was peripheral blood. This TCR derives from a man aged 50-59 years with COVID-19, enrolled during active disease.

This CDR3 reads CASRSSGLRYNEQFF. The CDR3 DNA reads as TGTGCCAGCAGAAGTAGCGGGCTGAGATACAATGAGCAGTTCTTC. This chain links TRBV7-9 with TRBJ2-1; TRBD2 matches at 7 bases. Unmatched junction bases numbered 9, after V lost 6 bases and J lost 4 bases. This CDR3 spans 15 amino acids. Germline V CDR1 and CDR2: SEHNR, FQNEAQ (reference sequence).